The source of this T cell receptor beta chain is a study of shared clonotypes between healthy human individuals. The germline gives CDR1 MNHEY, CDR2 SVGAGI. Trimming cost V 6 bases and J 9 bases; bases outside gene matches: 13. This CDR3 has 15 amino acids. To note about this clone: Its antigen is still unknown.

Profiling relied on immunoSEQ multiplex PCR, and the TCRdb table lists in-frame clones only, not all of them. The sample includes about 2.4 million clones, about 92% of them seen just once. Findings and limits, study-wide: Sorted-subset sequencing was shown by rarefaction to be incomplete despite large depth.

Memory CD4+ cells were the fraction left after CD45RA+ naive selection. Sequenced: naive CD4+ T cells sorted from blood. Subset denoted: CD45RA+ positively selected. This clonotype was obtained from a man between 18 and 35 years old in good health. The chain employs TRBV6-5 and TRBJ2-1, with 8 bases fitting TRBD2. The CDR3: CASRGTRIDMGEQFF. DNA of the CDR3: TGTGCCAGCAGGGGGACTAGAATTGACATGGGTGAGCAGTTCTTC.